The 24 T cell receptor beta chains below come from one sample, sequenced in a study of cytomegalovirus exposure and HLA in healthy donors. The PCR was carried out with 60 Vbeta primers and 13 Jbeta primers. Some clones are missing from TCRdb's copy, which holds only in-frame ones; the method was immunoSEQ multiplex PCR. The sample has about 130,000 clones, around 72% seen once. Material: PBMCs. These receptors were taken from a man between 50 and 59 years old in good health and CMV-seropositive.

This clone was found a few times. V and J are TRBV7-9 and TRBJ2-7; 9 bases align to TRBD2. There are 14 residues in the CDR3. The trim removed 5 bases at V and 5 bases at J, leaving 7 bases unmatched. Germline-derived CDR1 and CDR2 are SEHNR and FQNEAQ (reference sequence). This CDR3 reads CASSAGTSRNEQYF. CDR3 sequence (DNA): TGTGCCAGCAGCGCCGGGACTAGCAGGAACGAGCAGTACTTC.

The chain links TRBV27 to TRBJ1-6, with D possibly matching TRBD1 (6 bases). This CDR3 comprises 16 residues. Per germline, CDR1 MNHEY and CDR2 SMNVEV (reference sequence). With 6 bases removed from V and 4 bases from J, the gap between germline ends came to 16 bases. CDR3 sequence reads: CASSFRGGSYNSPLHF. CDR3 coding DNA: TGTGCCAGCAGCTTCAGGGGCGGCAGTTATAATTCACCCCTCCACTTT.

V and J are TRBV28 and TRBJ2-1, with TRBD1 matching over 8 bases. Germline-derived CDR1 and CDR2 are MDHEN and SYDVKM. The CDR3 is 13 amino acids. V lost 4 bases, J lost 6 bases, and 2 bases stayed unmatched. The CDR3 sequence is CASSSGTGNEQFF. The DNA for the CDR3 is TGTGCCAGCAGTTCCGGGACAGGCAATGAGCAGTTCTTC. The full variable domain, in which reference TRBV28 and TRBJ2-1 provide the parts outside the CDR3, is DVKVTQSSRYLVKRTGEKVFLECVQDMDHENMFWYRQDPGLGLRLIYFSYDVKMKEKGDIPEGYSVSREKKERFSLILESASTNQTSMYLCASSSGTGNEQFFGPGTRLTVL.

The chain combines TRBV5-4 with TRBJ1-1; 8 nucleotides line up with TRBD1. The germline V gene has CDR1 SGHNT and CDR2 YYREEE (reference sequence). The CDR3 contains 13 residues. V gave up 4 bases and J gave up 5 bases; unmatched junction bases: 4. The CDR3 protein is CASSDRGRTEAFF. The CDR3 DNA follows: TGTGCCAGCAGCGACAGGGGAAGGACTGAAGCTTTCTTT.

This chain uses TRBV10-3 with TRBJ2-7, with 9 positions matching TRBD1. J was trimmed by 0 bases and V by 8 bases; bases with no gene match: 5. Germline CDR1 reads ENHRY; CDR2 reads SYGVKD. The CDR3 spans 14 residues. DNA for the CDR3: TGTGCCATCGGGACAGGGCAGGGCTCCTACGAGCAGTACTTC. It specifies CAIGTGQGSYEQYF.

This clone was counted a few times. The chain has TRBV9 and TRBJ2-7, with D perhaps TRBD1 (5 bases). Trimming stripped 1 base from V and 6 bases from J, with 11 bases between. Looked up from germline, CDR1 is SGDLS and CDR2 is YYNGEE. This CDR3 is built from 13 residues. CDR3 bases: TGTGCCAGCAGCGTATCGACAGAGAGCGAGCAGTACTTC. Its translation is CASSVSTESEQYF.

The rearrangement uses TRBV4-1 and TRBJ2-7; 10 bases agree with TRBD1. Germline CDR1 MGHRA, CDR2 YSYEKL. CDR3 length: 16 amino acids. V shed 4 bases, J shed 1 base, and the junction held 7 bases outside the gene matches. The CDR3 nucleotides are TGCGCCAGCAGCCCAACCGCGGGACAGGGGTCCTACGAGCAGTACTTC. This translates into CASSPTAGQGSYEQYF.

This chain connects TRBV25-1 to TRBJ2-1; TRBD2 agrees at 8 bases. Germline CDR1 and CDR2: MGHDK and SYGVNS. This CDR3 region has 15 residues. Germline trimming cut 3 bases from V and 7 bases from J; bases unmatched to any gene: 8. The CDR3 loop is CASSDSGGAWNEQFF. Here the CDR3 DNA reads TGTGCCAGCAGTGACTCCGGGGGGGCGTGGAATGAGCAGTTCTTC.

This rearrangement joins TRBV5-4 to TRBJ2-5, with TRBD2 matching 8 bases. Germline CDR1 SGHNT, CDR2 YYREEE (reference sequence). Losses at the gene ends were 4 bases for V and 1 base for J; bases not matched to a gene: 3. This CDR3 has 14 amino acids. CDR3 nucleotides: TGTGCCAGCAGCCCCGCGGGGGGCCAAGAGACCCAGTACTTC. Its translation is CASSPAGGQETQYF.

The rearrangement uses TRBV6-1 and TRBJ2-3; TRBD2 matches at 10 bases. Germline V gives CDR1 MNHNS, CDR2 SASEGT. The V gene end was trimmed by 10 bases and the J gene end by 2 bases; junction bases not matched to a gene: 3. The CDR3 spans 13 residues. The CDR3 bases are TGTGCCATACTAGCGGGGAACACAGATACGCAGTATTTT. It is translated as CAILAGNTDTQYF.

In the case of this clone: A far larger clone is only one base removed, so a read error is likely. Other nucleotide sequences from this sample produce the same CDR3. The chain is built from TRBV6-6 and TRBJ1-1; D possibly corresponds to TRBD1 (6 bases). Germline assignment: CDR1 MNHNY and CDR2 SVGAGI (reference sequence). Deletions cut 2 bases from V and 4 bases from J, with 14 bases between. The CDR3 covers 15 residues. CDR3 protein: CASSYGRQGTTEAFF. CDR3 bases: TGTGCCAGCAGTTACGGTAGGCAGGGGACCACTGAAGCTTTCTTT.

The genes are TRBV7-2 and TRBJ2-7; the match to TRBD1 covers 8 bases. The V segment lost 5 bases and the J segment 1 base; nucleotides outside the gene matches: 7. The germline V gene encodes CDR1 SGHTA and CDR2 FQGNSA. The CDR3 is made up of 15 amino acids. CDR3 in amino acids: CASSLQGASSYEQYF. The DNA for the CDR3 is TGTGCCAGCAGCCTGCAGGGGGCCTCATCCTACGAGCAGTACTTC.

The chain combines TRBV11-2 with TRBJ2-3, with a possible D match to TRBD1 (6 bases). The V end lost 4 bases, the J end lost 0 bases, and 8 bases lay between the germline ends. Germline V gives CDR1 SGHAT, CDR2 FQNNGV. The CDR3 consists of 14 residues. The CDR3 nucleotides are TGTGCCAGCAGCTCAGACAGGAGCACAGATACGCAGTATTTT. It codes for CASSSDRSTDTQYF.

The V call is TRBV6-1, the J call TRBJ2-7, with TRBD1 matching 9 bases. The germline CDR1 and CDR2 sequences are MNHNS and SASEGT. The CDR3 runs 13 residues. The J segment lost 6 bases and the V segment lost 6 bases, leaving 6 bases of the junction unmatched. DNA for the CDR3: TGTGCCAGCAGGCCGGGACAGGGCAGCGAGCAGTACTTC. This codes for CASRPGQGSEQYF.

This clone showed up just once. The V call is TRBV19, the J call TRBJ1-5; D remains unclear. Trimming pared 0 bases from V and 2 bases from J, leaving 8 bases between. The CDR3 length is 15 residues. Per the germline V gene, CDR1 is LNHDA and CDR2 is SQIVND (reference sequence). The chain's CDR3 is CASSIEAQGNQPQHF. CDR3 in DNA: TGTGCCAGTAGTATAGAAGCTCAGGGCAATCAGCCCCAGCATTTT.

The chain uses TRBV20-1 and TRBJ1-4, with unresolved D. The V gene lost 6 bases and the J gene lost 6 bases, with 8 bases spanning the gap. The CDR3 runs 11 residues. Looked up from germline, CDR1 is DFQATT and CDR2 is SNEGSKA (reference sequence). The chain's CDR3 is CSAWTDEKLFF. In DNA, the CDR3 is TGCAGTGCCTGGACTGATGAAAAACTGTTTTTT.

The chain uses TRBV7-9 and TRBJ2-5; 8 bases line up with TRBD2. CDR1 is SEHNR, CDR2 FQNEAQ, per germline (reference sequence). With 8 bases clipped from V and 6 bases from J, the junction kept 11 bases outside the gene matches. This CDR3 comprises 14 residues. The CDR3, as DNA: TGTGCCAGCCAGACGGGGACTAGTCGGCAGACCCAGTACTTC. This encodes CASQTGTSRQTQYF.

This chain uses TRBV4-2 with TRBJ1-1; 7 bases align to TRBD1. Germline V CDR1 and CDR2: LGHNA, YNFKEQ. The CDR3 extends over 15 amino acids. V shed 2 bases, J shed 5 bases, and the junction held 8 bases outside the gene matches. The CDR3: CASSQRRQGGTEAFF. CDR3 nucleotide sequence: TGTGCCAGCAGCCAAAGGAGGCAGGGGGGAACTGAAGCTTTCTTT.

This chain links TRBV10-3 with TRBJ2-5, with 10 positions matching TRBD1. The J call is in doubt because the DNA end fits TRBJ2-7 better. Per the germline V gene, CDR1 is ENHRY and CDR2 is SYGVKD. This CDR3 comprises 16 residues. For the CDR3, the DNA is TGTGCCATCAGTGAGGACCCGGGACAGGGGACCCACGAGCAGTACTTC. Amino acid sequence: CAISEDPGQGTHEQYF.

The gene calls are TRBV15 and TRBJ1-3; D might be TRBD1 (5 bases). The V gene's germline CDR1 is LNHNV and CDR2 YYDKDF (reference sequence). Deletions cut 0 bases from V and 0 bases from J, with 12 bases between. CDR3 size: 17 residues. The CDR3 is CATSRDRGDYSGNTIYF. The CDR3 coding sequence is TGTGCCACCAGCAGAGATCGGGGGGACTACTCTGGAAACACCATATATTTT.

V usage is TRBV10-3 and J usage is TRBJ2-1; 12 bases agree with TRBD2. Per the germline V gene, CDR1 is ENHRY and CDR2 is SYGVKD. Trimming cost V 6 bases and J 5 bases; bases outside gene matches: 17. This CDR3 comprises 19 residues. The CDR3: CAIRSSGRGEYTYHNEQFF. As DNA, the CDR3 is TGTGCCATCAGGTCTAGCGGGAGGGGGGAATATACATACCACAATGAGCAGTTCTTC.

This rearrangement joins TRBV7-2 to TRBJ1-1; a weak D match, TRBD1 (5 bases). Trimming cost V 2 bases and J 3 bases, with 10 bases left between them. Germline loops: CDR1 SGHTA, CDR2 FQGNSA. CDR3 length equals 14 residues. The CDR3 sequence is CASSLSFRDTEAFF. The CDR3 nucleotides read TGTGCCAGCAGCTTAAGCTTCAGGGACACTGAAGCTTTCTTT.

The rearrangement joins TRBV20-1 to TRBJ1-4, with D uncertain. V lost 5 bases to trimming and J lost 11 bases, with 9 bases between them. CDR3 length equals 10 residues. In germline, CDR1 is DFQATT, CDR2 SNEGSKA (reference sequence). For the CDR3, the DNA is TGCAGTGCTGGACGGGGTAAACTGTTTTTT. This gives the protein CSAGRGKLFF.

Written as DNA, the CDR3 is TGTGCTAGTGGCAGGGTAGAGCTGGGGACAGGGACCTTTTCTGGGGCCAACGTCCTGACTTTC. It yields the protein CASGRVELGTGTFSGANVLTF. V gene TRBV12-5 combines with J gene TRBJ2-6, with 9 bases lining up with TRBD1. The CDR3 consists of 21 residues. CDR1 LGHNT and CDR2 FRNRAP come from the germline V gene. The ends lost 6 bases at V and 1 base at J; junction bases unmatched: 19.